This T cell receptor beta chain was found in a study of blood T cell repertoires in COVID-19. The CDR3 is 12 residues long. Trimming shortened V by 5 bases and J by 4 bases, and 9 bases separated the two germline ends. Germline V CDR1 and CDR2: SGHAT, FQNNGV. Here immunoSEQ multiplex PCR was the method, and the copy in TCRdb shows in-frame clones only, minus some. The sample lists roughly 160,000 clones; 70% to 80% were seen once. This clonotype originated in a woman aged 70-85 years in a cohort exposed to, infected with or recovered from COVID-19 (not recorded which). This rearrangement joins TRBV11-2 to TRBJ2-7; D is perhaps TRBD1 (6 bases). Sequencing was carried out using PBMCs or T cells enriched from blood (not recorded which). The CDR3 coding sequence is TGTGCCAGCAGCCCCACAGGGTACGAGCAGTACTTC. The encoded protein is CASSPTGYEQYF.